This T cell receptor (beta chain) was captured in a study of post-analysis software for immune sequencing data. Looking at the study overall: Relapsing-remitting, secondary progressive and progressive-relapsing forms made up the multiple sclerosis disease courses. Study outcomes and limitations: Compared against controls, patients with multiple sclerosis displayed significantly lower normalized Chao1 diversity. F-measure co-clustering was strong for batch-matched samples. In patients, TRBV5-6, TRBV5-1 and TRBV20-1 belonged to five TRBV segments found more frequently than in controls.

Unique molecular identifiers had been added to the TCR beta cDNA libraries. T cells numbering roughly 1 to 10 million yielded some 500,000 cDNA molecules. From the PCR reads, TCRdb called clonotypes with MiXCR, one entry per CDR3 protein. The profile shows around 700,000 distinct CDR3 sequences, 59% of them singletons. A word on this clonotype: Its antigen is not identified.

The CDR3 sequence is 20 residues long. Trimming at V came to 5 bases and at J to 2 bases, leaving 14 bases not matched to a gene. Germline CDR1 reads SGHTA; CDR2 reads FQGNSA. The sequenced material came from blood. This sequence originates from a girl aged 2-10 years with multiple sclerosis. The chain links TRBV7-2 to TRBJ2-1; the match to TRBD2 covers 14 bases. CDR3 region: CASSPRRLAGGTTPYNEQFF. In DNA form, the CDR3 reads TGTGCCAGCAGCCCTCGACGACTAGCGGGAGGGACCACACCCTACAATGAGCAGTTCTTC.